The 28 T cell receptor beta chains listed next were all sequenced from one sample in a study of blood T cell repertoires in COVID-19. Using immunoSEQ multiplex PCR, the repertoire was profiled, and TCRdb retains in-frame clones only, with some absent. The sample includes 200,000 to 250,000 clones, 85% to 90% of them seen just once. Sequencing used peripheral blood. The receptors stem from a woman in her fifties or sixties with COVID-19, enrolled during active disease.

The chain links TRBV19 to TRBJ2-7; TRBD1 might be the D (5 bases). Per germline, CDR1 LNHDA and CDR2 SQIVND (reference sequence). The CDR3 totals 16 residues. V shed 2 bases and J shed 5 bases, with 19 bases lying between them. DNA of the CDR3: TGTGCCAGTAGTATACCATCGACAGTTAAGGGCCACGAGCAGTACTTC. Translating gives CASSIPSTVKGHEQYF. Full variable domain (missing parts from reference TRBV19 and TRBJ2-7): DGGITQSPKYLFRKEGQNVTLSCEQNLNHDAMYWYRQDPGQGLRLIYYSQIVNDFQKGDIAEGYSVSREKKESFPLTVTSAQKNPTAFYLCASSIPSTVKGHEQYFGPGTRLTVT.

This chain links TRBV5-1 with TRBJ2-7; D possibly corresponds to TRBD1 (5 bases). Germline V gene lookup returns CDR1 SGHRS and CDR2 YFSETQ. This CDR3 contains 15 residues. V lost 3 bases and J lost 0, with 13 bases in between. This CDR3 is CASSYRDSLSYEQYF. DNA for the CDR3: TGCGCCAGCAGCTATCGCGACAGCCTCTCCTACGAGCAGTACTTC.

As concerns this clone: The sample carries other DNA sequences with the same CDR3. The J gene is TRBJ2-5, the V gene TRBV3-1 (or the pseudogene TRBV3-2), with TRBD2 matching over 13 bases. The J segment lost 1 base and the V segment lost 3 bases, leaving 2 bases of the junction unmatched. This CDR3 spans 16 amino acids. Germline CDR1 is LGHDT and CDR2 is YNNKEL (reference sequence). The DNA of the CDR3 is TGTGCCAGCAGCCAGGGGACTAGCGGGGTCCAAGAGACCCAGTACTTC. Its protein is CASSQGTSGVQETQYF.

The rearrangement uses TRBV27 and TRBJ2-7; TRBD2 matches 9 bases. Trimming at V came to 5 bases and at J to 5 bases, leaving 7 bases not matched to a gene. CDR3 length: 14 amino acids. Germline CDR1 is MNHEY and CDR2 is SMNVEV (reference sequence). The CDR3 reads CASSTGSGGHEQYV. The CDR3 nucleotides are TGTGCCAGCAGTACTGGTAGCGGGGGCCACGAGCAGTACGTC.

This CDR3 reads CSASRGTEAFF. In DNA, the CDR3 is TGCAGTGCTAGTCGCGGGACTGAAGCTTTCTTT. The chain has TRBV20-1 and TRBJ1-1; D gene uncertain. Germline V lookup: CDR1 DFQATT, CDR2 SNEGSKA (reference sequence). This CDR3 contains 11 residues. V shed 3 bases and J shed 5 bases, with 7 bases lying between them.

The chain is built from TRBV19 and TRBJ1-5; 7 nucleotides match TRBD1. This CDR3 has 14 residues. V shed 3 bases, J shed 9 bases, and the junction held 8 bases outside the gene matches. From germline, CDR1 is LNHDA and CDR2 SQIVND (reference sequence). The CDR3 loop reads CASSILDRLRPQHF. The CDR3 DNA reads TGTGCCAGTAGTATCTTGGACAGGTTGAGGCCCCAGCATTTT.

The rearrangement joins TRBV1 to TRBJ2-5; TRBD2, the D gene given by the table, was not confirmed from the DNA. TRBV1 is tagged as a pseudogene. This CDR3 contains 13 residues. The DNA for the CDR3 is TGCACCAGCAGTCCCGGGACTTTCGTCCCCCAGTACTTC. Translating it yields CTSSPGTFVPQYF.

This clone was counted once. The chain carries TRBV28 and TRBJ2-4; tentatively, D is TRBD1 (5 bases). V gave up 7 bases and J gave up 6 bases, with 10 bases separating them. CDR1 and CDR2 (germline): MDHEN, SYDVKM. The CDR3 loop spans 12 amino acids. CDR3 in amino acids: CASTQGPNIQYF. CDR3 sequence (DNA): TGTGCCAGCACCCAGGGCCCAAACATTCAGTACTTC.

V gene TRBV28 combines with J gene TRBJ1-2, with 8 nucleotides matching TRBD1. Per the germline V gene, CDR1 is MDHEN and CDR2 is SYDVKM. Trimming cost V 1 base and J 5 bases; bases outside gene matches: 6. The CDR3 consists of 15 residues. The chain's CDR3 is CASSLSTGTGYGYTF. The CDR3 nucleotides read TGTGCCAGCAGTTTATCGACCGGGACAGGATATGGCTACACCTTC.

The V gene is TRBV4-1, the J gene TRBJ2-2, with 11 bases matching TRBD2. Germline assignment: CDR1 MGHRA and CDR2 YSYEKL. The junction had 9 bases not matched to a gene; V was cut back by 2 bases and J by 7 bases. The length of the CDR3 is 17 residues. The CDR3 bases are TGCGCCAGCAGCCAACGGTCAGGGCTAGCGGGGGGCGGGGAGCTGTTTTTT. This sequence encodes CASSQRSGLAGGGELFF.

This sequence joins TRBV19 and TRBJ1-2, with 10 bases that match TRBD1. The length of the CDR3 is 14 residues. The trim removed 6 bases at V and 8 bases at J, leaving 9 bases unmatched. In germline, CDR1 is LNHDA, CDR2 SQIVND (reference sequence). The CDR3 loop reads CASSLTGGLQGYTF. In DNA form, the CDR3 reads TGTGCCAGTAGCTTGACAGGGGGCCTCCAGGGCTACACCTTC.

V usage is TRBV3-1 (or the pseudogene TRBV3-2) and J usage is TRBJ2-3, with 10 positions matching TRBD2. This CDR3 is built from 17 residues. Per germline, CDR1 LGHDT and CDR2 YNNKEL (reference sequence). Trimming cost V 4 bases and J 6 bases; bases outside gene matches: 13. CDR3 in DNA: TGTGCCAGCAGCCCGGGACTAGCGAGGGTTCAGGCGGATACGCAGTATTTT. Its translation is CASSPGLARVQADTQYF.

The gene calls are TRBV11-3 and TRBJ2-3; unclear D gene. Germline V gene lookup returns CDR1 SGHNT and CDR2 YENEEA. Trimming left V 3 bases short and J 4 bases short, with 8 bases between. This CDR3 spans 13 amino acids. CDR3 in amino acids: CASSFSPADTQYF. The CDR3 DNA follows: TGTGCCAGCAGCTTCTCCCCCGCAGATACGCAGTATTTT.

The rearrangement joins TRBV11-2 to TRBJ1-5; possibly TRBD1 for D (5 bases). The CDR3 is 14 amino acids. Per the germline V gene, CDR1 is SGHAT and CDR2 is FQNNGV. With 0 bases removed from V and 7 bases from J, the gap between germline ends came to 10 bases. DNA for the CDR3: TGTGCCAGCAGCTTAGAGCGTGGGGCCCAGCCCCAGCATTTT. Translation gives CASSLERGAQPQHF.

V and J are TRBV28 and TRBJ2-3; a possible D gene is TRBD2 (6 bases). Trimming removed 4 bases at V and 3 bases at J, with 8 bases between. This CDR3 is 13 amino acids long. Looked up from germline, CDR1 is MDHEN and CDR2 is SYDVKM. The CDR3 coding sequence is TGTGCCAGCAGTTACGGGGGTACAGATACGCAGTATTTT. This gives the protein CASSYGGTDTQYF.

The chain combines TRBV10-3 with TRBJ1-5, with 7 bases fitting TRBD1. The V and J ends lost 0 bases and 5 bases, in that order; junction bases with no gene match: 1. CDR1 ENHRY and CDR2 SYGVKD come from the germline V gene. The CDR3 contains 14 residues. The CDR3 sequence is CAISESRGHQPQHF. In DNA form, the CDR3 reads TGTGCCATCAGTGAGTCGAGGGGGCATCAGCCCCAGCATTTT.

V is TRBV5-1 and J is TRBJ2-2, with 9 bases lining up with TRBD2. This CDR3 spans 16 amino acids. With 6 bases clipped from V and 1 base from J, the junction kept 7 bases outside the gene matches. CDR1 SGHRS and CDR2 YFSETQ come from the germline V gene. In DNA, the CDR3 is TGCGCCAGCAACATAGCGGGGGCCAAGAACACCGGGGAGCTGTTTTTT. Translating it yields CASNIAGAKNTGELFF. The full variable domain, in which reference TRBV5-1 and TRBJ2-2 provide the parts outside the CDR3, is KAGVTQTPRYLIKTRGQQVTLSCSPISGHRSVSWYQQTPGQGLQFLFEYFSETQRNKGNFPGRFSGRQFSNSRSEMNVSTLELGDSALYLCASNIAGAKNTGELFFGEGSRLTVL.

V gene TRBV27 combines with J gene TRBJ2-1; 15 bases are shared with TRBD2. Germline CDR1 reads MNHEY; CDR2 reads SMNVEV (reference sequence). This CDR3 comprises 17 residues. The ends lost 6 bases at V and 0 bases at J; junction bases unmatched: 3. CDR3 protein: CASSRTSGGVSYNEQFF. CDR3 DNA: TGTGCCAGCAGCCGGACTAGCGGGGGGGTCTCCTACAATGAGCAGTTCTTC.

The count of this clone is one. This rearrangement joins TRBV9 to TRBJ2-5, with TRBD1 matching 9 bases. The length of the CDR3 is 14 residues. J lost 7 bases, V lost 4 bases, and 8 bases had no gene match. From germline, CDR1 is SGDLS and CDR2 YYNGEE. This CDR3 reads CASSPSGQGGTQYF. DNA for the CDR3: TGTGCCAGCAGCCCCTCGGGACAGGGTGGGACCCAGTACTTC.

This sequence joins TRBV30 and TRBJ2-2; D perhaps matches TRBD2 (5 bases). Germline V lookup: CDR1 GTSNPN, CDR2 SVGIG (reference sequence). CDR3 length equals 14 residues. Trimming cost V 6 bases and J 4 bases, with 15 bases left between them. The CDR3 here is CACLRRELTGELFF. For the CDR3, the DNA is TGTGCCTGTCTTAGACGGGAACTCACCGGGGAGCTGTTTTTT.

The chain links TRBV28 to TRBJ1-1, with 7 positions matching TRBD1. Per the germline V gene, CDR1 is MDHEN and CDR2 is SYDVKM. This CDR3 is 15 amino acids long. V dropped 4 bases and J dropped 1; count of bases not matched to a gene: 6. CDR3 DNA: TGTGCCAGCAGTTGGCCGGGACAGCGGAACACTGAAGCTTTCTTT. Translation gives CASSWPGQRNTEAFF.

The V call is TRBV7-8, the J call TRBJ1-3; the match to TRBD1 covers 10 bases. The CDR3 consists of 14 residues. Trimming removed 5 bases from V and 5 bases from J; junction bases left unmatched: 3. Germline-derived CDR1 and CDR2 are SGHVS and FQNEAQ. The CDR3 is CASSLGQGRNTIYF. CDR3 sequence (DNA): TGTGCCAGCAGCCTGGGACAGGGGCGAAACACCATATATTTT.

The chain employs TRBV29-1 and TRBJ1-2, with a possible D match to TRBD1 (5 bases). Germline loops: CDR1 SQVTM, CDR2 ANQGSEA. Between the trimmed V and J ends, which lost 7 bases and 6 bases, there was a span of 12 bases. The length of the CDR3 is 11 residues. DNA for the CDR3: TGCAGCGCTCCAGGGAGGCATGGCTACACCTTC. It codes for CSAPGRHGYTF.

This chain links TRBV11-1 with TRBJ1-2, with D possibly matching TRBD1 (6 bases). The CDR3 covers 13 residues. CDR1 and CDR2 (germline): SGHAT, FQDESV (reference sequence). The V end was cut by 5 bases, the J end by 8 bases, with 15 bases between. Here the CDR3 DNA reads TGTGCCAGCAGCCCTACAGGGAGTGGAGGCTACACCTTC. Amino acids: CASSPTGSGGYTF. The variable domain in full, completed from reference TRBV11-1 and TRBJ1-2, reads EAEVAQSPRYKITEKSQAVAFWCDPISGHATLYWYRQILGQGPELLVQFQDESVVDDSQLPKDRFSAERLKGVDSTLKIQPAELGDSAMYLCASSPTGSGGYTFGSGTRLTVV.

This clone was seen a single time. The chain combines TRBV5-1 with TRBJ1-2; D is uncertain. Germline CDR1 and CDR2: SGHRS and YFSETQ. Trimming removed 0 bases at V and 5 bases at J, with 5 bases between. The CDR3 is 12 residues long. As DNA, the CDR3 is TGCGCCAGCAGCTTGGGAGGGTATGGCTACACCTTC. This encodes CASSLGGYGYTF.

In its sample, this clone was seen once. The V and J genes are TRBV5-4 and TRBJ2-5; 9 bases agree with TRBD1. CDR1 is SGHNT, CDR2 YYREEE, per germline (reference sequence). The CDR3 has 14 amino acids. After removal of 0 bases from V and 5 bases from J, the junction contained 2 bases not matched to a gene. Here the CDR3 DNA reads TGTGCCAGCAGCTTGGTCGGACAGGGGGAGACCCAGTACTTC. This codes for CASSLVGQGETQYF.

The chain recombines TRBV7-3 with TRBJ2-3; possible D gene TRBD2, 5 bases. This CDR3 comprises 16 residues. The V end lost 6 bases, the J end lost 8 bases, and 24 bases lay between the germline ends. Germline V CDR1 and CDR2: SGHTA, FQGTGA. The CDR3: CASSPVGADVHGTQYF. CDR3 coding DNA: TGTGCCAGCAGTCCGGTGGGAGCGGACGTTCATGGTACGCAGTATTTT. Combining the CDR3 with reference TRBV7-3 and TRBJ2-3 gives the whole variable domain GAGVSQTPSNKVTEKGKYVELRCDPISGHTALYWYRQSLGQGPEFLIYFQGTGAADDSGLPNDRFFAVRPEGSVSTLKIQRTERGDSAVYLCASSPVGADVHGTQYFGPGTRLTVL.

The chain links TRBV5-6 to TRBJ1-2, with 9 nucleotides matching TRBD1. Germline lookup yields CDR1 SGHDT and CDR2 YYEEEE. Trimming at V came to 5 bases and at J to 3 bases, leaving 5 bases not matched to a gene. The CDR3 has 14 residues. The CDR3 DNA sequence: TGTGCCAGCAGTTTCTGGGACAGGGACTATGGCTACACCTTC. Protein: CASSFWDRDYGYTF.